What follows are 20 T cell receptor beta chains derived from one specimen sequenced in a study of metastatic and nonmetastatic thyroid tumors. Before thyroid surgery, none of the patients had received any treatment. MiXCR reprocessed the PCR reads for TCRdb. The sample lists fewer than 50,000 clones, more than 25% occurring once. The material sequenced was blood. These receptors all stem from a male donor with papillary thyroid cancer or a benign thyroid nodule (not recorded which). Some clones in this sample may be carry-over from other donors' samples.

V and J are TRBV5-1 and TRBJ2-1, with 8 bases lining up with TRBD1. Germline trimming cut 0 bases from V and 3 bases from J; bases unmatched to any gene: 5. The germline V gene has CDR1 SGHRS and CDR2 YFSETQ. The CDR3 has 16 amino acids. CDR3 protein: CASSLGPGGIYNEQFF. The DNA for the CDR3 is TGCGCCAGCAGCTTGGGCCCAGGGGGCATCTACAATGAGCAGTTCTTC.

The V call is TRBV6-1, the J call TRBJ1-2, with 7 bases identical to TRBD1. The length of the CDR3 is 12 residues. With V trimmed by 7 bases and J by 7 bases, 6 bases remained unmatched. Germline-derived CDR1 and CDR2 are MNHNS and SASEGT. The chain's CDR3 is CASTTGLGGYTF. The CDR3 coding sequence is TGTGCCAGCACGACAGGGCTGGGTGGCTACACCTTC.

To note about this clone: The junction departs from the called germline gene at one end, perhaps through a read error. The gene calls are TRBV11-1 and TRBJ2-6, with a possible D match to TRBD1 (5 bases). The germline gives CDR1 SGHAT, CDR2 FQDESV (reference sequence). This CDR3 region has 17 residues. The chain's CDR3 is CASIFERQSYRANALTF. As DNA, the CDR3 is TGTGCCAGCATCTTTGAGCGACAGAGCTATAGGGCCAACGCCCTGACTTTC.

The J gene is TRBJ2-7, the V gene TRBV9; 7 bases match TRBD1. Trimming took 2 bases from V and 2 from J; bases not matched to a gene: 1. Germline CDR1 SGDLS, CDR2 YYNGEE. The CDR3 has 13 residues. CDR3 in amino acids: CASSVGQTYEQYF. The CDR3 nucleotides are TGTGCCAGCAGCGTGGGACAGACCTACGAGCAGTACTTC. Supplemented by reference TRBV9 and TRBJ2-7, the full variable domain reads DSGVTQTPKHLITATGQRVTLRCSPRSGDLSVYWYQQSLDQGLQFLIQYYNGEERAKGNILERFSAQQFPDLHSELNLSSLELGDSALYFCASSVGQTYEQYFGPGTRLTVT.

CDR3 DNA: TGCGCCAGCAGCTTGGGACAGAATTCTGGGGCCAACGTCCTGACTTTC. It translates to CASSLGQNSGANVLTF. The chain combines TRBV5-1 with TRBJ2-6, with a weak D call TRBD1 (5 bases). Germline V gives CDR1 SGHRS, CDR2 YFSETQ. V lost 0 bases and J lost 1, with 8 bases in between. CDR3 length: 16 residues.

This clone was detected only once. The CDR3 DNA reads TGTGCCAGTTGTGCGTCCCCTGAAGCTTTCTTT. Translation gives CASCASPEAFF. This chain joins TRBV2 and TRBJ1-1; the D is unclear. The CDR3 runs 11 residues. The V gene's germline CDR1 is SNHLY and CDR2 FYNNEI. V dropped 9 bases and J dropped 6 bases, with 11 bases sitting between them. The whole variable domain, remainder taken from reference TRBV2 and TRBJ1-1, is EPEVTQTPSHQVTQMGQEVILRCVPISNHLYFYWYRQILGQKVEFLVSFYNNEISEKSEIFDDQFSVERPDGSNFTLKIRSTKLEDSAMYFCASCASPEAFFGQGTRLTVV.

This clone was detected ten times or more. This sequence joins TRBV15 and TRBJ2-3; 14 bases are a match to TRBD2. This CDR3 comprises 17 residues. The V and J ends lost 0 bases and 4 bases, in that order; junction bases with no gene match: 3. The germline V gene has CDR1 LNHNV and CDR2 YYDKDF (reference sequence). Written as DNA, the CDR3 is TGTGCCACCAGCAGAGAGCCGGGACTAGCGGGAGCAGATACGCAGTATTTT. As protein: CATSREPGLAGADTQYF.

This clone was picked up many times. The DNA of the CDR3 is TGTGCCAGCAGCTTAGTCGGTGGTTCGGGGGACACAGATACGCAGTATTTT. It yields the protein CASSLVGGSGDTDTQYF. This chain joins TRBV7-3 and TRBJ2-3; D is perhaps TRBD2 (6 bases). This CDR3 is 17 amino acids long. Trimming took off 2 bases at V and 2 bases at J, with 17 bases between the two ends. Germline CDR1 reads SGHTA; CDR2 reads FQGTGA.

This chain connects TRBV20-1 to TRBJ2-3, with TRBD2 identical over 9 bases. In germline, CDR1 is DFQATT, CDR2 SNEGSKA (reference sequence). Trimming at V came to 3 bases and at J to 12 bases, leaving 16 bases not matched to a gene. The CDR3 covers 15 residues. CDR3 in amino acids: CSASFPSGDVDSQYF. As DNA, the CDR3 is TGCAGTGCTAGTTTTCCTAGCGGGGACGTTGATTCTCAGTATTTT.

A word on this clone: The CDR3 end shows no conserved phenylalanine or tryptophan, and so a read error is likely. The V gene is TRBV4-2, the J gene TRBJ2-1, with TRBD1 as a possible D gene (6 bases). This CDR3 is built from 16 residues. The germline CDR1 and CDR2 sequences are LGHNA and YNFKEQ. V lost 3 bases and J 1 base, leaving 13 bases between the germline ends. CDR3 nucleotide sequence: TGTGCCAGCAGCCAGTCCGGGACAAGGTCCTACAATGAGCAGTTCTGC. Translation: CASSQSGTRSYNEQFC.

Relative to its sample, this clone is medium-sized. The chain carries TRBV18 and TRBJ2-7, with TRBD2 as a possible D gene (6 bases). CDR1 is KGHSH, CDR2 LQKENI, per germline. With 6 bases removed from V and 2 bases from J, the gap between germline ends came to 14 bases. The CDR3 covers 14 residues. The CDR3 DNA sequence: TGTGCCAGCTCCCGCGGGGCCGGAACCTACGAGCAGTACTTC. It specifies CASSRGAGTYEQYF.

This clone has ten or more counts. V and J are TRBV6-1 and TRBJ1-2; 10 nucleotides agree with TRBD1. V shed 6 bases, J shed 4 bases, and the junction held 11 bases outside the gene matches. The germline V gene encodes CDR1 MNHNS and CDR2 SASEGT. This CDR3 has 16 residues. CDR3 in amino acids: CASSLGGTGEVYGYTF. CDR3 in DNA: TGTGCCAGCAGCCTCGGGGGGACAGGGGAAGTCTATGGCTACACCTTC.

The chain uses TRBV20-1 and TRBJ2-7, with a possible D match to TRBD2 (6 bases). Trimming removed 0 bases from V and 3 bases from J, with 15 bases in between. Germline V gene lookup returns CDR1 DFQATT and CDR2 SNEGSKA (reference sequence). The CDR3 length is 15 residues. The CDR3 nucleotides read TGCAGTGCTAGAGATCCGACTAGAGGGAACTACGAGCAGTACTTC. This sequence encodes CSARDPTRGNYEQYF.

This clone counts as medium-sized. The genes are TRBV7-3 and TRBJ1-2; 8 nucleotides align to TRBD1. V dropped 5 bases and J dropped 6; count of bases not matched to a gene: 8. Germline CDR1 SGHTA, CDR2 FQGTGA. The CDR3 is 14 residues long. This CDR3 reads CASSINRGSDGYTF. The CDR3 nucleotides read TGTGCCAGCAGCATAAACAGGGGGTCGGATGGCTACACCTTC.

This clone showed up many times. CDR3 sequence: CASSKDPPYEQYF. The CDR3 DNA reads TGCGCCAGCAGCAAGGACCCGCCGTACGAGCAGTACTTC. The V gene is TRBV5-1, the J gene TRBJ2-7, with D hard to call. V was pared by 4 bases and J by 4 bases, with 12 bases between. This CDR3 has 13 residues. CDR1 is SGHRS, CDR2 YFSETQ, per germline.

There are many counts of this clone. The chain employs TRBV6-2 or TRBV6-3 and TRBJ2-1; D gene uncertain. The CDR3 totals 12 residues. V lost 6 bases and J lost 7, with 10 bases in between. Germline CDR1 MNHEY, CDR2 SVGEGT. The CDR3 DNA follows: TGTGCCAGCAGAAACCCGGTAAATGAGCAGTTCTTC. Amino acid sequence: CASRNPVNEQFF.

The chain has TRBV6-1 and TRBJ1-3, with a tentative D call TRBD1 (5 bases). This CDR3 spans 15 amino acids. CDR1 MNHNS and CDR2 SASEGT come from the germline V gene. V lost 5 bases and J lost 2, with 13 bases in between. The CDR3 nucleotides are TGTGCCAGCAGTAAGGGGCAGGGCCCTGGAAACACCATATATTTT. Translation gives CASSKGQGPGNTIYF.

This clone has ten or more counts. The chain combines TRBV11-2 with TRBJ2-5, with D perhaps matching TRBD2 (6 bases). Trimming shortened V by 5 bases and J by 7 bases, and 11 bases separated the two germline ends. The CDR3 runs to 12 residues. CDR1 and CDR2 from the germline V gene are SGHAT and FQNNGV. CDR3 bases: TGTGCCAGCAGCGGAATCGGGGGGACCCAGTACTTC. This sequence encodes CASSGIGGTQYF.

This clone has a count of ten or more. The chain recombines TRBV6-5 with TRBJ2-7; D might be TRBD1 (5 bases). This CDR3 region has 14 residues. V dropped 2 bases and J dropped 3 bases, with 11 bases sitting between them. Germline CDR1 is MNHEY and CDR2 is SVGAGI. As DNA, the CDR3 is TGTGCCAGCAGTTACGCAGGGAAAAACTACGAGCAGTACTTC. It is translated as CASSYAGKNYEQYF.

The V gene is TRBV9, the J gene TRBJ2-4; D might be TRBD2 (7 bases). Trimming cost V 4 bases and J 9 bases, with 17 bases left between them. The CDR3 sequence is 14 residues long. The V gene's germline CDR1 is SGDLS and CDR2 YYNGEE. DNA of the CDR3: TGTGCCAGCAGCCCCCAAGCGGGACATTGCATTCAGTACTTC. Translating it yields CASSPQAGHCIQYF.